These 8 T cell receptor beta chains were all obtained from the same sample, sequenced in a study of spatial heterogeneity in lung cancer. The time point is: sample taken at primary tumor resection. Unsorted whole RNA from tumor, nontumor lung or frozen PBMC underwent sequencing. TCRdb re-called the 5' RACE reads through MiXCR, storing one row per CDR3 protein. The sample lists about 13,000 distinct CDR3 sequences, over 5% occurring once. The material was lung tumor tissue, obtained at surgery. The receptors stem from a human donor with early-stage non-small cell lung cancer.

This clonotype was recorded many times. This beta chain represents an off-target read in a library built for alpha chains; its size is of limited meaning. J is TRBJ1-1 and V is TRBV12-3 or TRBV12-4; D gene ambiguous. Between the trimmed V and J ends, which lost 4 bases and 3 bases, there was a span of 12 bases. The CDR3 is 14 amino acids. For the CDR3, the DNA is TGTGCCAGCAGTTCTTATCCTTTGTACACTGAAGCTTTCTTT. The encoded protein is CASSSYPLYTEAFF.

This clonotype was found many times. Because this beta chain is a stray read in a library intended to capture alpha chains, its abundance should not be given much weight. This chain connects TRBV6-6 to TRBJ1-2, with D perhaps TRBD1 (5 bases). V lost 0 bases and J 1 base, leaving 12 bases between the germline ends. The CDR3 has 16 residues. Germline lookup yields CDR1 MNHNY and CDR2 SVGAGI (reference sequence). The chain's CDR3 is CASSYSRGRINYGYTF. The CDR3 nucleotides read TGTGCCAGCAGTTACTCGAGGGGACGGATTAACTATGGCTACACCTTC.

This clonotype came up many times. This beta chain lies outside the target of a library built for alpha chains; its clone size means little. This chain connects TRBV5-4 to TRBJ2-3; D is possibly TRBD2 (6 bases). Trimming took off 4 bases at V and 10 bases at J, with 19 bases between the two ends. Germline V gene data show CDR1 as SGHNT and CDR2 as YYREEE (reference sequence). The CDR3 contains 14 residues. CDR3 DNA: TGTGCCAGCAGCATCGGACTGCTGGGAGGTGCGCAGTATTTT. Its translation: CASSIGLLGGAQYF.

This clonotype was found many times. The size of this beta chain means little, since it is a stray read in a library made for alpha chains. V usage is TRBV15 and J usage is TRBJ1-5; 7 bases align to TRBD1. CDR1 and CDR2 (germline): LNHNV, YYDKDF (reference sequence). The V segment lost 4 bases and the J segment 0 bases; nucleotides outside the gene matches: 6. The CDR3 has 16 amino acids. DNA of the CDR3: TGTGCCACCAGCACGGGACAGACTTATAGCAATCAGCCCCAGCATTTT. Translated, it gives CATSTGQTYSNQPQHF.

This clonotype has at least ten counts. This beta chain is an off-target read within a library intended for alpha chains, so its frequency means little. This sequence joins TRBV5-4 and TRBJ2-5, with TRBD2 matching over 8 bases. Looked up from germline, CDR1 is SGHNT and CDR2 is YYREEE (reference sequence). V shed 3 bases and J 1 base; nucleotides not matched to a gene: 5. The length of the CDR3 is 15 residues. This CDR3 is CASSSERGSQETQYF. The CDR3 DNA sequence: TGTGCCAGCAGCTCGGAGCGGGGGAGCCAAGAGACCCAGTACTTC.

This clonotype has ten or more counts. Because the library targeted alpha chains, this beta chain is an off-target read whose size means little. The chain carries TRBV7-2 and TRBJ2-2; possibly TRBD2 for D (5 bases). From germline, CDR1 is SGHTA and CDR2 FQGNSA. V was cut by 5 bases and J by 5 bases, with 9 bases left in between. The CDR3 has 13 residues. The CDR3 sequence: CASSTRGTGELFF. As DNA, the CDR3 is TGTGCCAGCAGCACCCGAGGGACCGGGGAGCTGTTTTTT.

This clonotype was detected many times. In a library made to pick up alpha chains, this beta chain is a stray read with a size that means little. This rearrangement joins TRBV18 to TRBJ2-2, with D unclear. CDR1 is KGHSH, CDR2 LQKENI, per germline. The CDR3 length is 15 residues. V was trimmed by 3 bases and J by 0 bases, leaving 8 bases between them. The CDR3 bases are TGTGCCAGCTCACCCGAGATTGCGAACACCGGGGAGCTGTTTTTT. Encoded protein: CASSPEIANTGELFF.

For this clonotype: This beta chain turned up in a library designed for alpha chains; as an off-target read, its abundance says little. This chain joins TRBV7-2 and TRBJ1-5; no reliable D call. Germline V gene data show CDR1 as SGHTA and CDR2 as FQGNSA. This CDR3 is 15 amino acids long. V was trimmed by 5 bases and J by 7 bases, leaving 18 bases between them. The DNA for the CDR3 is TGTGCCAGCAGCCCTGTCCCGGGGATGGACCAGCCCCAGCATTTT. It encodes CASSPVPGMDQPQHF.